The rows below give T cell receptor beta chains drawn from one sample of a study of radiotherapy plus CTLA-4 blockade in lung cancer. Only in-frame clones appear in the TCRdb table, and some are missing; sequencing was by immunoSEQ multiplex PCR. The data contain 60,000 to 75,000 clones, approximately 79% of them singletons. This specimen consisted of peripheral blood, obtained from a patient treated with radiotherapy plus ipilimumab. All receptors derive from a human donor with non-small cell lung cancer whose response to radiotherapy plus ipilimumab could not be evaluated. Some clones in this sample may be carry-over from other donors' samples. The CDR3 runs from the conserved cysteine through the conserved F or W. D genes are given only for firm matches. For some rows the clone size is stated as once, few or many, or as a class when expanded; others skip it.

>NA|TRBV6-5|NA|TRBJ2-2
CASSYSQGYTGELFF
TGTGCCAGCAGTTACTCCCAGGGCTACACCGGGGAGCTGTTTTTT
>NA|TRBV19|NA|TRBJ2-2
CASSSVGRGPGELFF
TGTGCCAGTAGTAGTGTCGGCAGGGGCCCCGGGGAGCTGTTTTTT
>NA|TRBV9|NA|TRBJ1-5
CASSVDGFYQPQHF
TGTGCCAGCAGCGTAGACGGTTTCTATCAGCCCCAGCATTTT
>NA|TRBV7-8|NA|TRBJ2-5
CATTRRRQGTLETQYF
TGTGCCACCACCCGGCGGCGTCAGGGAACCTTGGAGACCCAGTACTTC
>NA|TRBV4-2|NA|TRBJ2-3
CASSQRGAGGLTDTQYF
TGTGCCAGCAGCCAAAGGGGAGCCGGGGGGCTCACAGATACGCAGTATTTT
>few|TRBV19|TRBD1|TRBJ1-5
CASSMGQYSNQPQHF
TGTGCCAGTAGTATGGGACAGTATAGCAATCAGCCCCAGCATTTT
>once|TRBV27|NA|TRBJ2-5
CASSTGGGQETQYF
TGTGCCAGCAGCACCGGAGGTGGACAAGAGACCCAGTACTTC
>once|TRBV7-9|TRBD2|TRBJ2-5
CASSLLGRGGRETQYF
TGTGCCAGCAGCTTGTTGGGTCGGGGGGGCCGGGAGACCCAGTACTTC
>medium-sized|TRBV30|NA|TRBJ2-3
CAWSGGGPDTQYF
TGTGCCTGGAGTGGGGGGGGGCCAGATACGCAGTATTTT
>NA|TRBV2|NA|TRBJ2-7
CASSYERMGGEQYF
TGTGCCAGCAGTTACGAGCGTATGGGGGGCGAGCAGTACTTC
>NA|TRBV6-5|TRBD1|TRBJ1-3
CASSDRGRVGNTIYF
TGTGCCTCCTCGGACAGGGGGCGAGTGGGAAACACCATATATTTT
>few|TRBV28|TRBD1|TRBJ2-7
CASIGTGVVRGHEQYF
TGTGCCAGCATCGGGACAGGGGTTGTTCGGGGTCACGAGCAGTACTTC
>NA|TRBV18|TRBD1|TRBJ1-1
CASSPGQGAHARSEAFF
TGTGCCAGCTCACCCGGACAGGGGGCGCACGCCCGGTCTGAAGCTTTCTTT
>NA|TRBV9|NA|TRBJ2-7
CASSVGAGSYEQYF
TGTGCCAGCAGCGTAGGGGCGGGTTCCTACGAGCAGTACTTC
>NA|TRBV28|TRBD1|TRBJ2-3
CASSSSRGLTDTQYF
TGTGCCAGCAGTTCATCCAGGGGGCTTACAGATACGCAGTATTTT
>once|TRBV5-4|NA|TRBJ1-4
CASSTFTGTPGGKLFF
TGTGCCAGCAGCACTTTTACCGGGACACCCGGTGGAAAACTGTTTTTT
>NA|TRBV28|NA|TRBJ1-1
CASSTPRFEAFF
TGTGCCAGCAGTACACCCCGTTTTGAAGCTTTCTTT
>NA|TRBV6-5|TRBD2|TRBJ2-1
CASTSSGGRYNEQFF
TGTGCCAGCACTTCTAGCGGGGGGCGTTACAATGAGCAGTTCTTC
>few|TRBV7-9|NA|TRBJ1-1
CASSRGFNTEAFF
TGTGCCAGCAGCCGAGGTTTTAACACTGAAGCTTTCTTT
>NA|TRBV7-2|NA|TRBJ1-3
CASSPDTRNTIYF
TGTGCCAGCAGCCCGGACACAAGAAACACCATATATTTT
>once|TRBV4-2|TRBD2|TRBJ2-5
CASSQAPGTSGGSQETQYF
TGTGCCAGCAGCCAAGCACCCGGGACTAGCGGGGGGTCACAAGAGACCCAGTACTTC
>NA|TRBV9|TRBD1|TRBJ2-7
CASSADRGSYEQYF
TGTGCCAGCAGCGCGGACAGGGGTTCCTACGAGCAGTACTTC
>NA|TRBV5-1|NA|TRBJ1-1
CASSLNSGGTEAFF
TGCGCCAGCAGCCTCAACTCGGGGGGTACTGAAGCTTTCTTT
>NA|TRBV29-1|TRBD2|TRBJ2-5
CSVDRASGDLETQYF
TGCAGCGTTGATCGGGCTAGCGGGGACTTAGAGACCCAGTACTTC
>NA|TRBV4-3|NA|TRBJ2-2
CASSQDRRGTGELFF
TGCGCCAGCAGCCAAGATAGAAGAGGGACCGGGGAGCTGTTTTTT
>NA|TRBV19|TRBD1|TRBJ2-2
CASTLGWTGGTGELFF
TGTGCCAGTACCCTGGGTTGGACAGGGGGTACCGGGGAGCTGTTTTTT
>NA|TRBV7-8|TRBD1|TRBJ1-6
CASGRGQGNNSPLHF
TGTGCCAGCGGGCGGGGACAGGGCAATAATTCACCCCTCCACTTT
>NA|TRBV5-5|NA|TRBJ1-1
CASSSGQLLGEAFF
TGTGCCAGCAGCTCGGGACAATTGCTCGGTGAAGCTTTCTTT
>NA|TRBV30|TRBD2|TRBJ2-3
CAWSELGTSGERSYAVF
TGTGCCTGGAGTGAACTCGGGACTAGCGGGGAAAGGTCATACGCAGTATTT
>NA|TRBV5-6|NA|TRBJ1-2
CASSPRSLNYGYTF
TGTGCCAGCAGCCCACGGTCCCTGAACTATGGCTACACCTTC
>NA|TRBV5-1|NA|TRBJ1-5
CASSLYGGQPQHF
TGCGCCAGCAGCTTGTATGGGGGGCAGCCCCAGCATTTT